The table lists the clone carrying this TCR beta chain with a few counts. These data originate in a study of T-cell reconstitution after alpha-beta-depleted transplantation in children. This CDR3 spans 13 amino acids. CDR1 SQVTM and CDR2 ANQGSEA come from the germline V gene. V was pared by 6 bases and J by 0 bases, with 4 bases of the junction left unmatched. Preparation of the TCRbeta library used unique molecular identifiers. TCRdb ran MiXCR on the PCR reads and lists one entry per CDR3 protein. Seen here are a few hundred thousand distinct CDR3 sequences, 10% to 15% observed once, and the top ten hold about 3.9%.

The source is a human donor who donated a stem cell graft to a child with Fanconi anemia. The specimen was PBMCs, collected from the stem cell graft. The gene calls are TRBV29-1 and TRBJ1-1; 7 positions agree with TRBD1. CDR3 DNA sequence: TGCAGCGTGGAACAGGGGATGAACACTGAAGCTTTCTTT. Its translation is CSVEQGMNTEAFF.